These 8 T cell receptor beta chains came from one sample sequenced in a study of blood T cell repertoires in COVID-19. TCRdb's table, derived via immunoSEQ multiplex PCR, lists solely in-frame clones and lacks some. Of around 160,000 clones in the sample, 80% to 90% were seen once. The sample taken for sequencing was peripheral blood. All receptors derive from an older woman with COVID-19, enrolled during active disease.

The rearrangement joins TRBV27 to TRBJ1-2, with a weak D call TRBD1 (5 bases). Per the germline V gene, CDR1 is MNHEY and CDR2 is SMNVEV (reference sequence). The CDR3 has 16 residues. Trimming removed 6 bases from V and 5 bases from J, with 22 bases in between. CDR3 sequence (DNA): TGTGCCAGCAGATTTCCTACACCTGAAGGGGCTTATGGCTACACCTTC. Its translation is CASRFPTPEGAYGYTF.

This clone has more than one count but fewer than ten. The rearrangement joins TRBV11-3 to TRBJ2-3; 10 bases are a match to TRBD1. The CDR3 spans 15 residues. The germline CDR1 and CDR2 sequences are SGHNT and YENEEA. V was clipped by 5 bases and J by 5 bases; unmatched bases: 7. The CDR3 DNA reads TGTGCCAGCAGCAAACGACAGGGGGCTTTAGATACGCAGTATTTT. Translation: CASSKRQGALDTQYF.

This sequence joins TRBV7-2 and TRBJ2-7; perhaps TRBD1 as D (5 bases). The V gene's germline CDR1 is SGHTA and CDR2 FQGNSA. This CDR3 is built from 15 residues. V gave up 2 bases and J gave up 3 bases, with 14 bases separating them. For the CDR3, the DNA is TGTGCCAGCAGCTTAAGCAGGACACTCGACTACGAGCAGTACTTC. It encodes CASSLSRTLDYEQYF.

The V call is TRBV21-1, the J call TRBJ1-1; the DNA was not compared with TRBD1, the D call given in the table. TRBV21-1 is tagged as a pseudogene. The length of the CDR3 is 14 residues. The DNA of the CDR3 is TGTGCCAGATATCGGACACAGGGGATTGCTGAAGCTTTCTTT. The encoded protein is CARYRTQGIAEAFF.

The rearrangement joins TRBV2 to TRBJ2-1; D might be TRBD1 (6 bases). The germline V gene encodes CDR1 SNHLY and CDR2 FYNNEI. The CDR3 is 14 amino acids. V gave up 5 bases and J gave up 7 bases, with 15 bases separating them. The CDR3 loop reads CASSIGTGINEQFF. Here the CDR3 DNA reads TGTGCCAGCAGTATCGGCACAGGGATTAATGAGCAGTTCTTC.

This sequence joins TRBV24-1 and TRBJ1-1; 7 bases are shared with TRBD1. CDR3 size: 14 residues. Germline loops: CDR1 KGHDR, CDR2 SFDVKD. The J segment lost 4 bases and the V segment lost 5 bases, leaving 6 bases of the junction unmatched. CDR3 region: CATSVTDRLTEAFF. The CDR3 DNA sequence: TGTGCCACCAGTGTAACGGACAGGCTCACTGAAGCTTTCTTT.

The chain is built from TRBV7-2 and TRBJ2-7; maybe TRBD1 (6 bases). The CDR3 is 15 amino acids. V lost 1 base to trimming and J lost 2 bases, with 12 bases between them. The germline V gene has CDR1 SGHTA and CDR2 FQGNSA. The CDR3 nucleotides read TGTGCCAGCAGCTTAGTCCCAGGGGTGGCCTACGAGCAGTACTTC. Protein: CASSLVPGVAYEQYF.

The chain employs TRBV12-3 or TRBV12-4 and TRBJ2-7, with D unresolved. V was shortened by 8 bases and J by 2 bases, with 10 bases between the two germline ends. This CDR3 region has 12 residues. The CDR3 DNA reads as TGTGCCAGCGGGCATGCCACCTACGAGCAGTACTTC. Its protein is CASGHATYEQYF.